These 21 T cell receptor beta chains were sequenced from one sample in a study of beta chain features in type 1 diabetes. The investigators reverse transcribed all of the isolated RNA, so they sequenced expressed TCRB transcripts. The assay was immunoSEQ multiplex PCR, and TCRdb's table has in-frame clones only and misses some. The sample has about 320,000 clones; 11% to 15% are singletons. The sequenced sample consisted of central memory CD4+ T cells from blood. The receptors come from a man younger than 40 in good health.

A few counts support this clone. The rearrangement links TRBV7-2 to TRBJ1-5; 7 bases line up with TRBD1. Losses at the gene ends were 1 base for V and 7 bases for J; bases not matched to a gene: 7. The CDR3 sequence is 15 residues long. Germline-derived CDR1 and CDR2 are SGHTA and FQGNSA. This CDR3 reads CASSLERRGGQPQHF. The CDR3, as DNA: TGTGCCAGCAGCTTAGAGCGGCGAGGGGGCCAGCCCCAGCATTTT.

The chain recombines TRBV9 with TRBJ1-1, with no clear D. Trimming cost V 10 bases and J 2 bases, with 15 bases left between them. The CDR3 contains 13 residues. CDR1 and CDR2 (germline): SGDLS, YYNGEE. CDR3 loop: CAAAVGRNTEAFF. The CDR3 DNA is TGTGCCGCAGCAGTCGGTCGTAACACTGAAGCTTTCTTT.

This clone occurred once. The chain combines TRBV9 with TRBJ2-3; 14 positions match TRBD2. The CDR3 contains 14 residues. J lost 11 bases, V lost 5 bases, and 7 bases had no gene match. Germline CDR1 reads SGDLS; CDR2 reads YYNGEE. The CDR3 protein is CASSAGTSGSLQYF. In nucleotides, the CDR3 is TGTGCCAGCAGTGCCGGGACTAGCGGGAGTTTGCAGTATTTT.

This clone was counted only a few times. DNA for the CDR3: TGTGCCAGCAGCGTAGAAATTAGAGCAAAGCCTATTTCCTACGAGCAGTACTTC. Its protein is CASSVEIRAKPISYEQYF. This chain joins TRBV9 and TRBJ2-7, with unresolved D. The CDR3 extends over 18 amino acids. V was trimmed by 0 bases and J by 1 base, leaving 20 bases between them. Germline CDR1 is SGDLS and CDR2 is YYNGEE.

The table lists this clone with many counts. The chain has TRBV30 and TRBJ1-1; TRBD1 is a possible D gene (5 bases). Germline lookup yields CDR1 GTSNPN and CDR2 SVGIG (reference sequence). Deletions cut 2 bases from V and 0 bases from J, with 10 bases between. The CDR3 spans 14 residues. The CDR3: CAWSNGALNTEAFF. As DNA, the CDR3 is TGTGCCTGGAGTAATGGGGCGCTGAACACTGAAGCTTTCTTT.

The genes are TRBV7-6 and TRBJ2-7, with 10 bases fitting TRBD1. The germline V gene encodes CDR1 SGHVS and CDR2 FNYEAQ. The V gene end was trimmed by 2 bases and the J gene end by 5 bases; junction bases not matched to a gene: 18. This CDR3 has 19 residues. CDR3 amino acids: CASSLYFVGTGQGRDEQYF. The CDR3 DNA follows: TGTGCCAGCAGCTTATATTTTGTTGGTACGGGACAGGGGCGGGACGAGCAGTACTTC.

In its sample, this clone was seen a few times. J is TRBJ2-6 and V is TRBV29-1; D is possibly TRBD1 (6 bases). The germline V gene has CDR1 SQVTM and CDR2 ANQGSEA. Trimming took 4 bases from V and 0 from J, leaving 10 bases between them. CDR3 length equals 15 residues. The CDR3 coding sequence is TGCAGCGTTGGGGGGCAGCACTCTGGGGCCAACGTCCTGACTTTC. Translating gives CSVGGQHSGANVLTF.

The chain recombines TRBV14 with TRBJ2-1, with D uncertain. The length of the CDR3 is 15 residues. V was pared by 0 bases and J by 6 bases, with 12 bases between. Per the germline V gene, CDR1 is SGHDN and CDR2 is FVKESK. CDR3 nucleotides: TGTGCCAGCAGCCAAGAAAGGTTTCCCTGCAATGAGCAGTTCTTC. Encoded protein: CASSQERFPCNEQFF.

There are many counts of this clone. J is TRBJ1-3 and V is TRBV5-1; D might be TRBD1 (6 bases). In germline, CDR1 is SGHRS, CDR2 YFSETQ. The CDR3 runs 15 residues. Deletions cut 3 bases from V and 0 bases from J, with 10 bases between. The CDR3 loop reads CASSSTGLSGNTIYF. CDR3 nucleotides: TGCGCCAGCAGCTCCACAGGGCTCTCTGGAAACACCATATATTTT.

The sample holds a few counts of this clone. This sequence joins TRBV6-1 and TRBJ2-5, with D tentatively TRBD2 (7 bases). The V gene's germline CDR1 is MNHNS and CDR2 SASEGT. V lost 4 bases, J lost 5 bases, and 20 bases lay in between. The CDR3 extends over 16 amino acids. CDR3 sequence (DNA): TGTGCCAGCAGTGCCGGGAGTACTGGGAGGGGGGAGACCCAGTACTTC. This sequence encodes CASSAGSTGRGETQYF.

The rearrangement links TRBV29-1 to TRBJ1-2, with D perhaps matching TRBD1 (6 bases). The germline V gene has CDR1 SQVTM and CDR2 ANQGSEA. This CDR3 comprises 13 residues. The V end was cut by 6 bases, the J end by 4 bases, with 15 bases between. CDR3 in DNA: TGCAGCGTGCAAGTAGGGGGGGCCTATGGCTACACCTTC. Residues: CSVQVGGAYGYTF.

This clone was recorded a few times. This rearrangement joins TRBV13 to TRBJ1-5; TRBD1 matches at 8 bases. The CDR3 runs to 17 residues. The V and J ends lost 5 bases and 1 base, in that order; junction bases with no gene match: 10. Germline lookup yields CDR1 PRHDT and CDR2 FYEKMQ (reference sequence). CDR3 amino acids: CASSQRTRQGSNQPQHF. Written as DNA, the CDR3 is TGTGCCAGCAGCCAAAGAACGAGACAGGGGAGCAATCAGCCCCAGCATTTT.

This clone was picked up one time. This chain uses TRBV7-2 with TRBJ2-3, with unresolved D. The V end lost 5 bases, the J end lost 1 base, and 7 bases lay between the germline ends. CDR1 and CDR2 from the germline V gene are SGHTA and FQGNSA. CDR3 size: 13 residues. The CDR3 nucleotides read TGTGCCAGCAGCGAATGGGGCACAGATACGCAGTATTTT. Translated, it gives CASSEWGTDTQYF.

The DNA for the CDR3 is TGTGCCAGCACCCCCGCCTACGAGCAGTACGTC. Protein product: CASTPAYEQYV. V is TRBV2 and J is TRBJ2-7, with unresolved D. The V and J ends lost 7 bases and 2 bases respectively, with 6 bases between them. The CDR3 consists of 11 residues. In germline, CDR1 is SNHLY, CDR2 FYNNEI.

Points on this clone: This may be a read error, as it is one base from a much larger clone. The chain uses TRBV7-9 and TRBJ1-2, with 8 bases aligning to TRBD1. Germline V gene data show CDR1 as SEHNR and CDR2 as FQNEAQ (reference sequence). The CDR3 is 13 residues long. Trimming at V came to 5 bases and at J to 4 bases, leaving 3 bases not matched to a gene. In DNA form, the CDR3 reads TGTGCCAGCAGCCACGACAGGGGCTATGGCTACACCTTC. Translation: CASSHDRGYGYTF.

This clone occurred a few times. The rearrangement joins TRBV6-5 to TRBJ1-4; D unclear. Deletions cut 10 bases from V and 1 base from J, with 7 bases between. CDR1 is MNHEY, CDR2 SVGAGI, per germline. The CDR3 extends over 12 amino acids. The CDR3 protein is CATGLTNEKLFF. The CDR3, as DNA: TGTGCCACCGGTCTAACTAATGAAAAACTGTTTTTT.

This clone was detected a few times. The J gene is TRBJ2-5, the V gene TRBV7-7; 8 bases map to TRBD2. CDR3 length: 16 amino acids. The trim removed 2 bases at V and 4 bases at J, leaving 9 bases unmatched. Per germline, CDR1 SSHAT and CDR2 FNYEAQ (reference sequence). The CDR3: CASSLSSGGLRETQYF. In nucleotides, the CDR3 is TGTGCCAGCAGCTTATCCTCGGGAGGGCTGAGAGAGACCCAGTACTTC.

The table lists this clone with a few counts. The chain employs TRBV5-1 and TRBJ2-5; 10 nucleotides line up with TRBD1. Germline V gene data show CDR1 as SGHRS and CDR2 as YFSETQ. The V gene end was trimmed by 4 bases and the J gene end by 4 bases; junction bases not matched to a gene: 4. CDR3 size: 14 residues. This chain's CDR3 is CASSQTGGVETQYF. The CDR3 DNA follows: TGCGCCAGCAGCCAGACAGGGGGCGTAGAGACCCAGTACTTC.

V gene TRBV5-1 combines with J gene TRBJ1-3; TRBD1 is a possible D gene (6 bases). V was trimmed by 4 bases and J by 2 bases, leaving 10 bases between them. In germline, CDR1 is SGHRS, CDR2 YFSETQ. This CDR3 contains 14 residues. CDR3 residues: CASSPGTTGNTIYF. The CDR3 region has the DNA TGCGCCAGCAGCCCTGGGACAACTGGAAACACCATATATTTT.

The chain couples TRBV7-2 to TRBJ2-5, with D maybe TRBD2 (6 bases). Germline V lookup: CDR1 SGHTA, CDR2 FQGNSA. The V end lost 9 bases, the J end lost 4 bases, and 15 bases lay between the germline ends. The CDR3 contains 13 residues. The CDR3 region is CASSREVGETQYF. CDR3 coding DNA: TGTGCCAGTTCTAGGGAGGTGGGAGAGACCCAGTACTTC. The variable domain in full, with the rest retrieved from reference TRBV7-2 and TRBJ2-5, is GAGVSQSPSNKVTEKGKDVELRCDPISGHTALYWYRQSLGQGLEFLIYFQGNSAPDKSGLPSDRFSAERTGGSVSTLTIQRTQQEDSAVYLCASSREVGETQYFGPGTRLLVL.

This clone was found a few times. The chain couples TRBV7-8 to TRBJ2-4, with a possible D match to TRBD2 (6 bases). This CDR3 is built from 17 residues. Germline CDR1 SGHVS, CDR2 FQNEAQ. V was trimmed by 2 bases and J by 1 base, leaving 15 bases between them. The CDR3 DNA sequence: TGTGCCAGCAGCTTAACGCGGGGTCTGGGGGCCAAAAACATTCAGTACTTC. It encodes CASSLTRGLGAKNIQYF.